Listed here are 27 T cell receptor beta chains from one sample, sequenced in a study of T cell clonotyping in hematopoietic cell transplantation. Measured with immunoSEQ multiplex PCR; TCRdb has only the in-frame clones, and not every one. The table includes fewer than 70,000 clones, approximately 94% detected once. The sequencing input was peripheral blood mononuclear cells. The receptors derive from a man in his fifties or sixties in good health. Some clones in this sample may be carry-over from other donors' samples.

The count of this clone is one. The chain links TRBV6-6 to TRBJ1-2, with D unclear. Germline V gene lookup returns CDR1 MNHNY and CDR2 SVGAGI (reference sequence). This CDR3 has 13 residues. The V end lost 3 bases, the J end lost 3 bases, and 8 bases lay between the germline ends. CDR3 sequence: CASSYPPDYGYTF. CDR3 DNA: TGTGCCAGCAGTTATCCTCCGGACTATGGCTACACCTTC.

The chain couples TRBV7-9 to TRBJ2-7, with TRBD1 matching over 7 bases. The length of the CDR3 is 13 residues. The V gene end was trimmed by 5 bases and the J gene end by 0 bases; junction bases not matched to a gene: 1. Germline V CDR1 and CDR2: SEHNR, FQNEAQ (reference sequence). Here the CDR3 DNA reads TGTGCCAGCAGCCCAGGGGGCTCCTACGAGCAGTACTTC. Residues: CASSPGGSYEQYF. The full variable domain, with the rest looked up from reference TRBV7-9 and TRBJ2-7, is DTGVSQNPRHKITKRGQNVTFRCDPISEHNRLYWYRQTLGQGPEFLTYFQNEAQLEKSRLLSDRFSAERPKGSFSTLEIQRTEQGDSAMYLCASSPGGSYEQYFGPGTRLTVT.

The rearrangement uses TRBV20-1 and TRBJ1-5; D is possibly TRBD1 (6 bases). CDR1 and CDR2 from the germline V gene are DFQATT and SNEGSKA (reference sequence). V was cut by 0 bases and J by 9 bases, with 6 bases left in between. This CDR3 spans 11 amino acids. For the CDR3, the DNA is TGCAGTGCTAGAGAAGGGGGGCCCCAGCATTTT. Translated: CSAREGGPQHF.

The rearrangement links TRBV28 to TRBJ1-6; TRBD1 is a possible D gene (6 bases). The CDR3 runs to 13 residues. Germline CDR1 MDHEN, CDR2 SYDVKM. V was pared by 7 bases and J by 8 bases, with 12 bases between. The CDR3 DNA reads TGTGCCAGCAACCCGGGGGGCGATTCACCCCTCCACTTT. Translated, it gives CASNPGGDSPLHF.

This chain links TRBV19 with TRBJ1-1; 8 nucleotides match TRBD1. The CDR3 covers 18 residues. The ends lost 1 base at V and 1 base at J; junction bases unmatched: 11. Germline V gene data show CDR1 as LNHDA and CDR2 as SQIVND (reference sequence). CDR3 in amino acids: CASSIAVGQGRGNTEAFF. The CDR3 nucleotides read TGTGCCAGTAGTATAGCCGTCGGACAGGGTAGGGGGAACACTGAAGCTTTCTTT.

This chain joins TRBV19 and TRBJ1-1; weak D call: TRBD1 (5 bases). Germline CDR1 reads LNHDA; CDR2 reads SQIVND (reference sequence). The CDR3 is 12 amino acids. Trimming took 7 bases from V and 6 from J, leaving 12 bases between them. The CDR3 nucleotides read TGTGCCAGTACGGCAGGGAGGGCTGAAGCTTTCTTT. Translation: CASTAGRAEAFF.

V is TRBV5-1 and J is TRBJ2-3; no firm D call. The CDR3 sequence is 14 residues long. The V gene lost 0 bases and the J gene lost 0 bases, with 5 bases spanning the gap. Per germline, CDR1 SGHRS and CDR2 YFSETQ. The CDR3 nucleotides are TGCGCCAGCAGCTTGGGATCTAGCACAGATACGCAGTATTTT. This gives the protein CASSLGSSTDTQYF. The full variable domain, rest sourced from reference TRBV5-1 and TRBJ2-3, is KAGVTQTPRYLIKTRGQQVTLSCSPISGHRSVSWYQQTPGQGLQFLFEYFSETQRNKGNFPGRFSGRQFSNSRSEMNVSTLELGDSALYLCASSLGSSTDTQYFGPGTRLTVL.

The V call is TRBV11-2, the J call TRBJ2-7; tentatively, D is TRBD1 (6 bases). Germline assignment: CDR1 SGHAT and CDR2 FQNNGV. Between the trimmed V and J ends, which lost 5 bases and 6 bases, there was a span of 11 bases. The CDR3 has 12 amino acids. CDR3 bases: TGTGCCAGCAGCCGACAGGCACCCGAGCAGTACTTC. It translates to CASSRQAPEQYF.

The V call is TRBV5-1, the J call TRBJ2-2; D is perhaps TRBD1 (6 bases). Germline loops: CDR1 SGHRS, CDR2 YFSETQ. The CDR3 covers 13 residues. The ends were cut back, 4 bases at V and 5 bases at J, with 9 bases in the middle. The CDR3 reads CASSVDSTGELFF. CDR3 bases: TGCGCCAGCAGCGTGGACAGTACCGGGGAGCTGTTTTTT.

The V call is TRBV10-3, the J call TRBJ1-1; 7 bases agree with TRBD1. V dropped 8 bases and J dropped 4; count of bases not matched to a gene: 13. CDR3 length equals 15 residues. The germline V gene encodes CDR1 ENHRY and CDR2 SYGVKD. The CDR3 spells CAILQGLGVGTEAFF. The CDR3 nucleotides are TGTGCCATCCTACAGGGGCTAGGTGTTGGCACTGAAGCTTTCTTT.

The CDR3 loop is CASSLGRLTSTDTQYF. CDR3 nucleotide sequence: TGTGCCAGCAGCTTGGGCAGGTTAACTAGCACAGATACGCAGTATTTT. The chain carries TRBV13 and TRBJ2-3; D ambiguous. Germline CDR1 reads PRHDT; CDR2 reads FYEKMQ (reference sequence). Trimming left V 3 bases short and J 0 bases short, with 13 bases between. This CDR3 spans 16 amino acids.

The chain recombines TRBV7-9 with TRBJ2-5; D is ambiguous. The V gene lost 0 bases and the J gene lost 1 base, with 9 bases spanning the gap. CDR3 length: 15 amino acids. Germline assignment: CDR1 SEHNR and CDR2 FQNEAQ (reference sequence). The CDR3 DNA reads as TGTGCCAGCAGCTTAGCTAATCTGGGCCAAGAGACCCAGTACTTC. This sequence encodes CASSLANLGQETQYF. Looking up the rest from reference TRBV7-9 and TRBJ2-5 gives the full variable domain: DTGVSQNPRHKITKRGQNVTFRCDPISEHNRLYWYRQTLGQGPEFLTYFQNEAQLEKSRLLSDRFSAERPKGSFSTLEIQRTEQGDSAMYLCASSLANLGQETQYFGPGTRLLVL.

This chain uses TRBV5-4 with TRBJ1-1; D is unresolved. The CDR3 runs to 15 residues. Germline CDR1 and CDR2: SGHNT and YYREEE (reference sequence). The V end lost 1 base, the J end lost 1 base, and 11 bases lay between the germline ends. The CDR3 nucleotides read TGTGCCAGCAGCTTGCCGCGGAATGGGAACACTGAAGCTTTCTTT. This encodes CASSLPRNGNTEAFF.

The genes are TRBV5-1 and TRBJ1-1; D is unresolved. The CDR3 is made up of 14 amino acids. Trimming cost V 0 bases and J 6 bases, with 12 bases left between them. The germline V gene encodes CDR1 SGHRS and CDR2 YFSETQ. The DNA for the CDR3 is TGCGCCAGCAGCTTGGGTGCAGACTCCGCTGAAGCTTTCTTT. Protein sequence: CASSLGADSAEAFF.

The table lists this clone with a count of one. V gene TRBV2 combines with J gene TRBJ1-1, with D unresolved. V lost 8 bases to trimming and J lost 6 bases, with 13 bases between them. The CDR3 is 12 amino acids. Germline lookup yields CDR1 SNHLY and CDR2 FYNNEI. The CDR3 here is CASHLDFAEAFF. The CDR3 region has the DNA TGTGCCAGCCATTTGGATTTCGCTGAAGCTTTCTTT. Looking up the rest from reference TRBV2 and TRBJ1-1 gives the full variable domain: EPEVTQTPSHQVTQMGQEVILRCVPISNHLYFYWYRQILGQKVEFLVSFYNNEISEKSEIFDDQFSVERPDGSNFTLKIRSTKLEDSAMYFCASHLDFAEAFFGQGTRLTVV.

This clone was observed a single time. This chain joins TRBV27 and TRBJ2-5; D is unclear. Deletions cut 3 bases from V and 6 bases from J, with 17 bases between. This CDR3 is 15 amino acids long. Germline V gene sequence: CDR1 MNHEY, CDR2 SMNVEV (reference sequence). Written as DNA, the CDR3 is TGTGCCAGCAGTTTGGTCGCTACCGTCCGAAAGACCCAGTACTTC. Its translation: CASSLVATVRKTQYF.

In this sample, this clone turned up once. This CDR3 reads CASRKSSAGGSYTGELFF. CDR3 nucleotide sequence: TGTGCCAGTAGGAAGTCGTCAGCAGGGGGGAGTTACACCGGGGAGCTGTTTTTT. The chain links TRBV19 to TRBJ2-2; D possibly corresponds to TRBD1 (7 bases). Trimming removed 6 bases at V and 3 bases at J, with 23 bases between. The CDR3 is 18 amino acids. Germline CDR1 is LNHDA and CDR2 is SQIVND (reference sequence).

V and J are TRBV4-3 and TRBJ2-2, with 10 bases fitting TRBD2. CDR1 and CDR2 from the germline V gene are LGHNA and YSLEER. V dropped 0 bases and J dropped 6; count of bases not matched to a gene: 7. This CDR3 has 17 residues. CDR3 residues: CASSQDEASGRPGELFF. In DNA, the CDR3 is TGCGCCAGCAGCCAAGATGAAGCTAGCGGGAGACCCGGGGAGCTGTTTTTT.

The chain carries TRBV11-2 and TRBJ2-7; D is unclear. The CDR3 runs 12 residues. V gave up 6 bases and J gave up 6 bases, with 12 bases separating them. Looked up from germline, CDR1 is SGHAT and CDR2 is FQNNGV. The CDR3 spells CASRGRSGEQYF. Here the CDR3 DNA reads TGTGCCAGCAGGGGCCGTTCGGGCGAGCAGTACTTC. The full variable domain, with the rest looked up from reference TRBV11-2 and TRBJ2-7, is EAGVAQSPRYKIIEKRQSVAFWCNPISGHATLYWYQQILGQGPKLLIQFQNNGVVDDSQLPKDRFSAERLKGVDSTLKIQPAKLEDSAVYLCASRGRSGEQYFGPGTRLTVT.

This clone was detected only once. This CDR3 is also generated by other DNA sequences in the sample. The CDR3 region is CASSYSGGTGELFF. The CDR3 DNA is TGTGCCAGCAGTTACTCTGGGGGAACCGGGGAGCTGTTTTTT. The V call is TRBV6-5, the J call TRBJ2-2; tentatively, D is TRBD1 or TRBD2 (5 bases each). The CDR3 totals 14 residues. The V and J ends lost 0 bases and 5 bases respectively, with 7 bases between them. The germline gives CDR1 MNHEY, CDR2 SVGAGI.

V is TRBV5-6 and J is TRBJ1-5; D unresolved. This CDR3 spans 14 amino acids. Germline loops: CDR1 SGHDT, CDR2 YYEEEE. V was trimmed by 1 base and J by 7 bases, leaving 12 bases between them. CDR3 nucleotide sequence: TGTGCCAGCAGCTTGTTTGTCGGTGGGCAGCCCCAGCATTTT. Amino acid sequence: CASSLFVGGQPQHF.

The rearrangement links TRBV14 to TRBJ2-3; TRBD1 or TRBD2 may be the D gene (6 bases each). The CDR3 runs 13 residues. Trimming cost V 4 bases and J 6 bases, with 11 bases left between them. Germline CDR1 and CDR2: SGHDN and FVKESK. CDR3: CASSRGTTDTQYF. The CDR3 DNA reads TGTGCCAGCAGCCGCGGGACAACGGATACGCAGTATTTT.

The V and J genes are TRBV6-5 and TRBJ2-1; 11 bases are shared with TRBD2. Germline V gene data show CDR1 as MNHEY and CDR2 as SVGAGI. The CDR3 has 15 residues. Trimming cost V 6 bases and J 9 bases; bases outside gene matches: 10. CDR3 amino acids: CASSRGLAGVFEQFF. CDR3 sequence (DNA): TGTGCCAGCAGCCGAGGACTAGCGGGCGTCTTTGAGCAGTTCTTC.

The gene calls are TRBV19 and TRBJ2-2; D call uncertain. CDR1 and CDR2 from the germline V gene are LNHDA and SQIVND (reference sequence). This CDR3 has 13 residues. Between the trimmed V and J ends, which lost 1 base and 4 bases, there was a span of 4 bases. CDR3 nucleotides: TGTGCCAGTAGTATAGCCGGCACCGGGGAGCTGTTTTTT. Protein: CASSIAGTGELFF.

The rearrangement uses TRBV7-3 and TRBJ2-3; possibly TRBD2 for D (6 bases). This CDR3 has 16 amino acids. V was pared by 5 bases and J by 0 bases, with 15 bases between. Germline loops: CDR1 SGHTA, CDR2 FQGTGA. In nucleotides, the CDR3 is TGTGCCAGCAGCGCATTTAGCGGTTCTAGCACAGATACGCAGTATTTT. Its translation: CASSAFSGSSTDTQYF.

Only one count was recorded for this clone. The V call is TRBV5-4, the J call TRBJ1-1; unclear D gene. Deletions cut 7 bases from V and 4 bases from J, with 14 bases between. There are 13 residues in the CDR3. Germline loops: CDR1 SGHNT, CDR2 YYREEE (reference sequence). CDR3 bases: TGTGCCAGCTCGGAGGGCGGAGGCACTGAAGCTTTCTTT. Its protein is CASSEGGGTEAFF.

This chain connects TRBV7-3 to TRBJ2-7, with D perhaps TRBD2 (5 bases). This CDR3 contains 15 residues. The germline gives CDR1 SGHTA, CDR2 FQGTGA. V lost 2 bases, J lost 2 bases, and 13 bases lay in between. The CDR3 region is CASSLEGGPAYEQYF. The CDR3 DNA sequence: TGTGCCAGCAGCTTAGAAGGCGGGCCAGCCTACGAGCAGTACTTC.